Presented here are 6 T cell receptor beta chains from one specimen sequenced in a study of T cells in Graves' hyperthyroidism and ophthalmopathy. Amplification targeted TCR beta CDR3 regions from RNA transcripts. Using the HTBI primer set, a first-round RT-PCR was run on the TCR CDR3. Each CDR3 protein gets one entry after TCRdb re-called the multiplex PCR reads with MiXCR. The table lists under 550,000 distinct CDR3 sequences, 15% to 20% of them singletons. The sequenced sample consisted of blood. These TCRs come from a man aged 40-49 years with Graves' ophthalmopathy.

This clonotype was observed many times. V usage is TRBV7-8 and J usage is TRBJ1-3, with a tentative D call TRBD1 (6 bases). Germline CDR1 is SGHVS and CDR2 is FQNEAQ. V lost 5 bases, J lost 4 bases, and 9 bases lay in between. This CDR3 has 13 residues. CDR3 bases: TGTGCCAGCAGCCCCGGGACAGGAAACACCATATATTTT. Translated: CASSPGTGNTIYF.

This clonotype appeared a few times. CDR3 in amino acids: CASSPLGQTEAFF. The CDR3 DNA is TGTGCCAGCAGCCCCCTTGGGCAGACTGAAGCTTTCTTT. This chain links TRBV12-3 or TRBV12-4 with TRBJ1-1; D is ambiguous. V lost 6 bases, J lost 5 bases, and 13 bases lay in between. This CDR3 comprises 13 residues.

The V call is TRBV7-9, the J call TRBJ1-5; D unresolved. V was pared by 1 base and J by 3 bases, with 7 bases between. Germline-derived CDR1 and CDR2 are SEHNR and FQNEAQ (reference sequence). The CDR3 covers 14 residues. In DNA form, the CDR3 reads TGTGCCAGCAGCTTAGGGGCTAACAATCAGCCCCAGCATTTT. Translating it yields CASSLGANNQPQHF.

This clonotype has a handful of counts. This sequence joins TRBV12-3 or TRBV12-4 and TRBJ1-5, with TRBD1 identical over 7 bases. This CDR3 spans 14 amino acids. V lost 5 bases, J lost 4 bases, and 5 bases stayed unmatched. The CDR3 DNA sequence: TGTGCCAGCAGTGCGACAGGGTATAATCAGCCCCAGCATTTT. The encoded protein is CASSATGYNQPQHF.

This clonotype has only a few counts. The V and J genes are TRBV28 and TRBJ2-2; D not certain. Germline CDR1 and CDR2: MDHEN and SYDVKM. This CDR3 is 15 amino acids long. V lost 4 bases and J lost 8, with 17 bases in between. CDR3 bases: TGTGCCAGCAGTTCGGCAACCGCAGATAAGGGGGAGCTGTTTTTT. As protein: CASSSATADKGELFF.

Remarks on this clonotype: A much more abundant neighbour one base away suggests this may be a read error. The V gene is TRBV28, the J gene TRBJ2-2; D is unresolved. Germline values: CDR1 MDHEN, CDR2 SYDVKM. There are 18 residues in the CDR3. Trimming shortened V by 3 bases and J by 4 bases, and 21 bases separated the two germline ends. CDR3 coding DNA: TGTGCCAGCAGTTTCCGAGGACGACTTAGCAGGACCACCGGGGAGCTGTTTTTT. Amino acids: CASSFRGRLSRTTGELFF.